The present T cell receptor beta chain was sequenced within a study of blood T cells in healthy people across ages. Study summary: About one barcoded beta molecule per two T cells was captured by template switching. Overall study findings and caveats: When one million T cells were used, diversity estimates were thought to be underestimates.

Germline V gene data show CDR1 as SGHTA and CDR2 as FQGNSA. The CDR3 extends over 14 amino acids. Trimming removed 5 bases from V and 4 bases from J; junction bases left unmatched: 5. The use of a sample-barcoded 5' primer and a J-beta primer mix characterized a second PCR of roughly 7 to 12 cycles. TCRdb reanalysed the 5' RACE reads using MiXCR and keeps one entry per CDR3 protein. This sample has a few hundred thousand distinct CDR3 sequences, with 27% found just once. Of note for this clonotype: As yet, its antigen is unknown.

Every participating donor contributed about 10 milliliters of peripheral blood through a draw. The sequence was collected from a woman aged 70-85 years in good health. V and J are TRBV7-2 and TRBJ2-5, with 9 bases that match TRBD1. The sequencing input was blood. The CDR3 DNA reads as TGTGCCAGCAGCGTTTCGGGACAGGGAGAGACCCAGTACTTC. This translates into CASSVSGQGETQYF.